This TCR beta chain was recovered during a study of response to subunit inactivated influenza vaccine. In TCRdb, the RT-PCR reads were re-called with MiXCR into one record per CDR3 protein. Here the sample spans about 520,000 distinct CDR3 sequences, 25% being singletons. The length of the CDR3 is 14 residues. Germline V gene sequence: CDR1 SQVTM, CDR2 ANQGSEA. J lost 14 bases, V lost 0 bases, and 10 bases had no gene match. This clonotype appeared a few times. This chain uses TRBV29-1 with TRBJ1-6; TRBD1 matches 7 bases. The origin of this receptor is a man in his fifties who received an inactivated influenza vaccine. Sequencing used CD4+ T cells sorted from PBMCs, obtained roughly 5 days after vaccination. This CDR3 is CSVEEGGPGGALHF. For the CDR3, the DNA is TGCAGCGTTGAAGAAGGAGGGCCAGGGGGGGCCCTCCACTTT.